Below are 21 T cell receptor beta chains sequenced from a single sample in a study of shared clonotypes between healthy human individuals (dated by TCRdb to 2020 to 2021). The receptor library was made with the immunoSEQ multiplex PCR assay. The clones in this table, taken by TCRdb from immuneACCESS, are in-frame only. Not every clone is retained; where verified, under half of the shortfall comes from an unresolved V gene, and the cause of the rest is unknown. The sample contains 2 million to 2.5 million clones, around 95% of them found a single time. Clones ranked in the top ten supply roughly 0.13% of the sample. The sample taken for sequencing was naive CD4+ T cells sorted from blood. Sample cell subset or site, as interpreted from the label and publication: CD45RA+ positively selected. The receptors derive from a man younger than 30 in good health.

The chain uses TRBV5-1 and TRBJ2-1, with D perhaps matching TRBD1 (5 bases). In germline, CDR1 is SGHRS, CDR2 YFSETQ. Trimming left V 6 bases short and J 6 bases short, with 19 bases between. The CDR3 covers 15 residues. The CDR3 bases are TGCGCCAGCAACTATGGACATCAGCTGGGCAATGAGCAGTTCTTC. Translating it yields CASNYGHQLGNEQFF.

V is TRBV5-1 and J is TRBJ2-1, with unresolved D. Trimming took 0 bases from V and 6 from J, leaving 4 bases between them. CDR1 and CDR2 (germline): SGHRS, YFSETQ. The CDR3 extends over 12 amino acids. CDR3 sequence reads: CASSLDFNEQFF. The CDR3 DNA follows: TGCGCCAGCAGCTTGGACTTCAATGAGCAGTTCTTC.

This chain links TRBV6-5 with TRBJ1-2; D remains ambiguous. The V and J ends lost 4 bases and 8 bases respectively, with 11 bases between them. Germline V gives CDR1 MNHEY, CDR2 SVGAGI. The CDR3 is made up of 12 amino acids. The CDR3 DNA is TGTGCCAGCAGTTCTCCTGGTAGCGGCTACACCTTC. Translating gives CASSSPGSGYTF.

The chain uses TRBV5-6 and TRBJ1-3; D perhaps matches TRBD1 (5 bases). From germline, CDR1 is SGHDT and CDR2 YYEEEE. There are 16 residues in the CDR3. The V and J ends lost 3 bases and 0 bases respectively, with 13 bases between them. The chain's CDR3 is CASSSRVLGSGNTIYF. For the CDR3, the DNA is TGTGCCAGCAGCTCCAGGGTTTTAGGCTCTGGAAACACCATATATTTT. Full variable domain (remainder filled in from reference TRBV5-6 and TRBJ1-3): DAGVTQSPTHLIKTRGQQVTLRCSPKSGHDTVSWYQQALGQGPQFIFQYYEEEERQRGNFPDRFSGHQFPNYSSELNVNALLLGDSALYLCASSSRVLGSGNTIYFGEGSWLTVV.

The V gene is TRBV28, the J gene TRBJ1-6; D gene unclear. V was shortened by 8 bases and J by 15 bases, with 11 bases between the two germline ends. The germline V gene encodes CDR1 MDHEN and CDR2 SYDVKM. This CDR3 comprises 10 residues. The CDR3 loop reads CASGWVGLHF. CDR3 sequence (DNA): TGTGCCAGCGGGTGGGTTGGCCTCCACTTT.

V and J are TRBV7-6 and TRBJ2-5; 10 nucleotides line up with TRBD2. V trimming: 1 base; J trimming: 5 bases; junction bases outside the gene matches: 7. CDR1 and CDR2 from the germline V gene are SGHVS and FNYEAQ. The CDR3 covers 16 residues. The DNA for the CDR3 is TGTGCCAGCAGCTTAGACTCTAGCGGGAGAAGGGAGACCCAGTACTTC. Translating it yields CASSLDSSGRRETQYF.

The V call is TRBV11-2, the J call TRBJ1-5, with 7 nucleotides matching TRBD1. V dropped 1 base and J dropped 3; count of bases not matched to a gene: 3. Germline CDR1 is SGHAT and CDR2 is FQNNGV. The CDR3 covers 15 residues. The CDR3 here is CASSLGQGDNQPQHF. The CDR3 DNA reads as TGTGCCAGCAGCTTAGGCCAGGGGGACAATCAGCCCCAGCATTTT.

This clone appeared a single time. The CDR3: CSSGQGEQFF. In DNA, the CDR3 is TGCAGCTCTGGGCAGGGTGAGCAGTTCTTC. The rearrangement joins TRBV29-1 to TRBJ2-1; the D gene is possibly TRBD1 (5 bases). V was cut by 8 bases and J by 9 bases, with 11 bases left in between. The CDR3 is made up of 10 amino acids. Germline loops: CDR1 SQVTM, CDR2 ANQGSEA.

V and J are TRBV4-3 and TRBJ2-7, with TRBD2 identical over 10 bases. V lost 1 base and J lost 3; bases outside the gene matches: 18. The CDR3 is made up of 20 amino acids. Per germline, CDR1 LGHNA and CDR2 YSLEER. This chain's CDR3 is CASSQGLAGVRTGEHYEQYF. CDR3 in DNA: TGCGCCAGCAGCCAAGGGCTAGCGGGAGTGAGGACTGGAGAGCACTACGAGCAGTACTTC.

The chain employs TRBV27 and TRBJ2-3; no reliable D call. CDR3 length: 15 amino acids. V was cut by 2 bases and J by 0 bases, with 9 bases left in between. Germline lookup yields CDR1 MNHEY and CDR2 SMNVEV (reference sequence). The DNA of the CDR3 is TGTGCCAGCAGTTTACGGTCCCCGAGCACAGATACGCAGTATTTT. As protein: CASSLRSPSTDTQYF.

The V call is TRBV7-2, the J call TRBJ2-5; TRBD1 matches 9 bases. V gave up 6 bases and J gave up 4 bases; unmatched junction bases: 9. The CDR3 contains 15 residues. Germline V gene data show CDR1 as SGHTA and CDR2 as FQGNSA. CDR3 region: CASRTGGPGGETQYF. DNA of the CDR3: TGTGCCAGCAGAACAGGGGGCCCGGGCGGAGAGACCCAGTACTTC.

This chain uses TRBV30 with TRBJ1-3, with D tentatively TRBD1 (5 bases). The CDR3 is 11 residues long. The germline V and J ends were trimmed by 5 bases and 7 bases, with 9 bases remaining between them. Germline values: CDR1 GTSNPN, CDR2 SVGIG (reference sequence). CDR3 nucleotides: TGTGCCTGGGAGGGGACCAACACCATATATTTT. Residues: CAWEGTNTIYF. The full variable domain, with the rest looked up from reference TRBV30 and TRBJ1-3, is SQTIHQWPATLVQPVGSPLSLECTVEGTSNPNLYWYRQAAGRGLQLLFYSVGIGQISSEVPQNLSASRPQDRQFILSSKKLLLSDSGFYLCAWEGTNTIYFGEGSWLTVV.

The gene calls are TRBV5-1 and TRBJ2-7, with D tentatively TRBD1 (5 bases). Germline CDR1 reads SGHRS; CDR2 reads YFSETQ. The V gene lost 0 bases and the J gene lost 5 bases, with 15 bases spanning the gap. The CDR3 spans 15 residues. The CDR3 here is CASSLGTPKGHEQYF. The CDR3 nucleotides read TGCGCCAGCAGCTTGGGGACACCGAAGGGCCACGAGCAGTACTTC.

This clone was counted a few times. The CDR3 coding sequence is TGTGCCAGCTCCGGGACAGGGGATTCACCCCTCCACTTT. It yields the protein CASSGTGDSPLHF. The V gene is TRBV25-1, the J gene TRBJ1-6; 10 nucleotides line up with TRBD1. Germline CDR1 and CDR2: MGHDK and SYGVNS. The trim removed 8 bases at V and 8 bases at J, leaving 3 bases unmatched. This CDR3 spans 13 amino acids.

V is TRBV6-1 and J is TRBJ1-2; D not certain. Germline V gene data show CDR1 as MNHNS and CDR2 as SASEGT. There are 14 residues in the CDR3. Deletions cut 7 bases from V and 2 bases from J, with 14 bases between. CDR3 in DNA: TGTGCCAGCATCGCACCGGGCGAAAACTATGGCTACACCTTC. It specifies CASIAPGENYGYTF.

As regards this clone: The same CDR3 can be traced to other DNA sequences in this sample. The chain joins TRBV7-6 to TRBJ1-4; D is unresolved. The CDR3 consists of 14 residues. Trimming took off 1 base at V and 3 bases at J, with 6 bases between the two ends. Germline loops: CDR1 SGHVS, CDR2 FNYEAQ. The CDR3 sequence: CASSLGGANEKLFF. The CDR3, as DNA: TGTGCCAGCAGCTTAGGGGGAGCTAATGAAAAACTGTTTTTT.

In its sample, this clone was seen once. This chain joins TRBV12-5 and TRBJ2-5, with D perhaps being TRBD1 or TRBD2 (6 bases each). This CDR3 has 15 residues. V was pared by 2 bases and J by 5 bases, with 15 bases between. Germline V gene data show CDR1 as LGHNT and CDR2 as FRNRAP. The CDR3 sequence is CASGLSPGARETQYF. CDR3 in DNA: TGTGCTAGTGGTTTGTCCCCGGGGGCGCGGGAGACCCAGTACTTC.

V gene TRBV5-1 combines with J gene TRBJ1-5; D may be TRBD1 (6 bases). Germline assignment: CDR1 SGHRS and CDR2 YFSETQ. Trimming took off 0 bases at V and 7 bases at J, with 14 bases between the two ends. This CDR3 has 15 residues. CDR3: CASSLEGEVGQPQHF. DNA of the CDR3: TGCGCCAGCAGCTTGGAGGGGGAGGTAGGACAGCCCCAGCATTTT. The variable domain in full, completed from reference TRBV5-1 and TRBJ1-5, reads KAGVTQTPRYLIKTRGQQVTLSCSPISGHRSVSWYQQTPGQGLQFLFEYFSETQRNKGNFPGRFSGRQFSNSRSEMNVSTLELGDSALYLCASSLEGEVGQPQHFGDGTRLSIL.

The rearrangement links TRBV7-2 to TRBJ2-7; 8 bases agree with TRBD2. Germline-derived CDR1 and CDR2 are SGHTA and FQGNSA. The V and J ends lost 3 bases and 3 bases, in that order; junction bases with no gene match: 4. The CDR3 sequence is 14 residues long. CDR3 region: CASSFRSGGYEQYF. Here the CDR3 DNA reads TGTGCCAGCAGCTTTCGGAGCGGGGGCTACGAGCAGTACTTC.

The gene calls are TRBV6-5 and TRBJ2-3; 9 positions match TRBD2. V trimming: 5 bases; J trimming: 1 base; junction bases outside the gene matches: 1. CDR1 is MNHEY and CDR2 is SVGAGI in the germline V gene. The CDR3 is made up of 14 amino acids. CDR3 loop: CASSPSGGTDTQYF. CDR3 bases: TGTGCCAGCAGTCCTAGCGGGGGCACAGATACGCAGTATTTT.

About this clone itself: At the DNA level, this CDR3 is encoded by other sequences in the same sample as well. The V call is TRBV20-1, the J call TRBJ2-1; no reliable D call. This CDR3 comprises 11 residues. Germline CDR1 reads DFQATT; CDR2 reads SNEGSKA (reference sequence). Trimming pared 5 bases from V and 4 bases from J, leaving 6 bases between. CDR3 protein: CSAVSYNEQFF. As DNA, the CDR3 is TGCAGTGCTGTCAGTTACAATGAGCAGTTCTTC.